The T cell receptor beta chain described here comes from a study of graft-versus-host responses after intestinal transplantation. The length of the CDR3 is 13 residues. V gave up 3 bases and J gave up 5 bases; unmatched junction bases: 1. Germline loops: CDR1 MGHRA, CDR2 YSYEKL. This clone is deemed large. Repertoires were generated with immunoSEQ multiplex PCR, while TCRdb's copy carries only in-frame clones and drops some. The sample lists 6,800 or so clones; roughly a third were seen once. Responders (roughly 200,000, CFSE-labeled) met roughly 200,000 stimulators that were irradiated and violet-dye-labeled. Post-reaction, proliferating CD3+CD4+ and CD3+CD8+ responders (CFSE-low) were sorted.

V is TRBV4-1 and J is TRBJ2-7, with 10 bases aligning to TRBD1. The receptor's source is a human patient who was an organ donor for intestinal transplantation. Material: alloreactive CD8+ T cells from a mixed lymphocyte reaction culture, obtained before transplantation. Specified subset: CFSE-low proliferating T cells sorted from roughly six-day pre-transplant mixed lymphocyte reaction (GvH or HvG direction). The CDR3, as DNA: TGCGCCAGCAGCCAGGGACAGGGGCACGAGCAGTACTTC. This encodes CASSQGQGHEQYF.